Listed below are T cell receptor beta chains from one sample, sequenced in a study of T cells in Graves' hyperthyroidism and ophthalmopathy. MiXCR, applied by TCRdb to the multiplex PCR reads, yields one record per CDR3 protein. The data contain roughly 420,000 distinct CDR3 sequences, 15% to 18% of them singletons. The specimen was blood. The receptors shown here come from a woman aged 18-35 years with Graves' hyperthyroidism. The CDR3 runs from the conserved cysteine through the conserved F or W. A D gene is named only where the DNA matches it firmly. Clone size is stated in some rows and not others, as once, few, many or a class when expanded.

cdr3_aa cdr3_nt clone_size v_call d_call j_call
CAISEKGEFSYEQYF TGTGCCATCAGCGAGAAGGGTGAGTTCTCCTACGAGCAGTACTTC many TRBV10-3 NA TRBJ2-7
CASSLGGSSYNEQFF TGTGCCAGCAGCTTAGGGGGGAGCTCCTACAATGAGCAGTTCTTC many TRBV12-3/TRBV12-4 NA TRBJ2-1
CASRDLPGLGLYEQYF TGTGCCAGCAGGGACCTACCGGGACTAGGGCTCTACGAGCAGTACTTC NA TRBV28 TRBD2 TRBJ2-7
CASSLIPNYGYTF TGTGCCAGCAGCCTTATACCTAACTATGGCTACACCTTC NA TRBV7-8 NA TRBJ1-2
CATSTTGYYEKLFF TGTGCCACCAGCACCACAGGGTACTATGAAAAACTGTTTTTT many TRBV15 NA TRBJ1-4
CASNGAGRGETQYF TGTGCCAGCAATGGAGCGGGACGGGGGGAGACCCAGTACTTC NA TRBV7-9 TRBD2 TRBJ2-5
CASIFGRTPPRPSYNEQFF TGTGCCAGCATTTTTGGCAGGACGCCCCCCAGACCCTCCTACAATGAGCAGTTCTTC many TRBV12-3/TRBV12-4 NA TRBJ2-1
CSVETGGETQYF TGCAGCGTTGAAACAGGGGGAGAGACCCAGTACTTC NA TRBV29-1 TRBD1 TRBJ2-5
CASSSGGTRKETQYF TGCGCCAGCAGCTCTGGCGGGACTAGAAAAGAGACCCAGTACTTC NA TRBV5-1 TRBD2 TRBJ2-5
CASSSRRGRSSYEQYF TGTGCCAGCAGTTCCAGGAGAGGGCGGAGCTCCTACGAGCAGTACTTC many TRBV28 NA TRBJ2-7
CASSPTRDYSPLHF TGTGCCAGCAGTCCGACTAGAGATTATTCACCCCTCCACTTT many TRBV6-1 NA TRBJ1-6
CASRPGAFNTDTQYF TGTGCCAGTAGGCCAGGGGCCTTTAACACAGATACGCAGTATTTT few TRBV19 NA TRBJ2-3
CATHPGNYNEQFF TGTGCCACCCACCCGGGTAACTACAATGAGCAGTTCTTC NA TRBV24-1 NA TRBJ2-1
CASSLPQGEDGYTF TGTGCCAGCAGTTTACCACAGGGGGAAGATGGCTACACCTTC many TRBV28 TRBD1 TRBJ1-2
CASSNTGTGSSGANVLTF TGCGCCAGCAGCAACACCGGGACAGGGAGCTCTGGGGCCAACGTCCTGACTTTC NA TRBV5-1 TRBD1 TRBJ2-6
CASSSGQVSGNTIYF TGTGCCAGCAGCTCGGGCCAGGTCTCTGGAAACACCATATATTTT many TRBV7-2 NA TRBJ1-3
CASREQGFEQYF TGTGCCAGCAGGGAACAGGGTTTCGAGCAGTACTTC NA TRBV5-8 NA TRBJ2-7
CASSHSRDSNYGYTF TGTGCCAGCAGCCATTCGCGGGACAGCAACTATGGCTACACCTTC many TRBV7-2 TRBD1 TRBJ1-2
CASSQGQGGARNTEAFF TGTGCCAGCAGCCAGGGACAGGGAGGAGCGCGGAACACTGAAGCTTTCTTT NA TRBV5-8 TRBD1 TRBJ1-1
CASSPSDRPSEKLFF TGTGCCAGCAGCCCCAGCGACAGGCCGTCGGAAAAACTGTTTTTT many TRBV3-1 NA TRBJ1-4
CASRLPGQFEAFF TGTGCCAGCAGACTCCCGGGACAGTTCGAAGCTTTCTTT many TRBV12-3/TRBV12-4 TRBD1 TRBJ1-1
CSVPSGSTYNEQFF TGCAGCGTCCCCAGCGGGAGTACGTACAATGAGCAGTTCTTC many TRBV29-1 TRBD2 TRBJ2-1
CASTLDSATDTQYF TGTGCCAGCACCCTCGACTCTGCCACAGATACGCAGTATTTT many TRBV3-1 NA TRBJ2-3
CASSLDTLNSPLHF TGTGCCAGCAGTTTGGACACCCTTAATTCACCCCTCCACTTT NA TRBV12-3/TRBV12-4 NA TRBJ1-6
CASSFSVSEQFF TGTGCCAGCTCATTTAGCGTAAGTGAGCAGTTCTTC many TRBV2 NA TRBJ2-1
CASSRARLHYGYTF TGTGCCAGCAGCCGCGCCAGGTTGCACTATGGCTACACCTTC many TRBV12-3/TRBV12-4 NA TRBJ1-2
CASSLAPYSSSYNEQFF TGTGCCAGCAGCTTGGCCCCGTACTCAAGCTCCTACAATGAGCAGTTCTTC NA TRBV5-8 NA TRBJ2-1
CSARAEREVLEQYF TGCAGTGCTAGGGCCGAAAGAGAGGTACTAGAGCAGTACTTC many TRBV20-1 NA TRBJ2-7
CASSPGPGGSTGELFF TGTGCCAGCAGCCCAGGGCCGGGAGGGAGCACCGGGGAGCTGTTTTTT few TRBV7-9 TRBD2 TRBJ2-2
CASSGGQGLSYNSPLHF TGTGCCAGCAGCGGTGGACAGGGGCTCTCCTATAATTCACCCCTCCACTTT few TRBV6-1 TRBD1 TRBJ1-6
CSARERTSPNEQFF TGCAGTGCTAGAGAGCGGACTAGCCCAAATGAGCAGTTCTTC many TRBV20-1 TRBD2 TRBJ2-1
CASSEHGGSSSTDTQYF TGTGCCAGCAGCGAACATGGCGGTTCCTCTAGCACAGATACGCAGTATTTT few TRBV9 NA TRBJ2-3
CSARGQVLYGYTF TGCAGTGCTAGAGGACAGGTCCTCTATGGCTACACCTTC NA TRBV20-1 NA TRBJ1-2
CATSARMDATNEKLFF TGTGCCACCAGCGCCCGAATGGACGCAACTAATGAAAAACTGTTTTTT many TRBV15 NA TRBJ1-4
CSARDLKINYGYTF TGCAGTGCTAGAGATCTAAAGATCAACTATGGCTACACCTTC NA TRBV20-1 NA TRBJ1-2
CASSLGSSWGEPEAFF TGCGCCAGCAGCTTGGGGTCGAGTTGGGGGGAACCTGAAGCTTTCTTT many TRBV5-1 NA TRBJ1-1
CASSIAGEDEQFF TGTGCCAGCAGTATAGCGGGAGAGGATGAGCAGTTCTTC many TRBV12-3/TRBV12-4 TRBD2 TRBJ2-1
CASSFWGLLGNTIYF TGTGCCAGCAGCTTCTGGGGACTGTTGGGAAACACCATATATTTT NA TRBV12-3/TRBV12-4 NA TRBJ1-3
CASSAGPTNEKLFF TGTGCCAGCAGCGCGGGGCCAACTAATGAAAAACTGTTTTTT many TRBV3-1 NA TRBJ1-4